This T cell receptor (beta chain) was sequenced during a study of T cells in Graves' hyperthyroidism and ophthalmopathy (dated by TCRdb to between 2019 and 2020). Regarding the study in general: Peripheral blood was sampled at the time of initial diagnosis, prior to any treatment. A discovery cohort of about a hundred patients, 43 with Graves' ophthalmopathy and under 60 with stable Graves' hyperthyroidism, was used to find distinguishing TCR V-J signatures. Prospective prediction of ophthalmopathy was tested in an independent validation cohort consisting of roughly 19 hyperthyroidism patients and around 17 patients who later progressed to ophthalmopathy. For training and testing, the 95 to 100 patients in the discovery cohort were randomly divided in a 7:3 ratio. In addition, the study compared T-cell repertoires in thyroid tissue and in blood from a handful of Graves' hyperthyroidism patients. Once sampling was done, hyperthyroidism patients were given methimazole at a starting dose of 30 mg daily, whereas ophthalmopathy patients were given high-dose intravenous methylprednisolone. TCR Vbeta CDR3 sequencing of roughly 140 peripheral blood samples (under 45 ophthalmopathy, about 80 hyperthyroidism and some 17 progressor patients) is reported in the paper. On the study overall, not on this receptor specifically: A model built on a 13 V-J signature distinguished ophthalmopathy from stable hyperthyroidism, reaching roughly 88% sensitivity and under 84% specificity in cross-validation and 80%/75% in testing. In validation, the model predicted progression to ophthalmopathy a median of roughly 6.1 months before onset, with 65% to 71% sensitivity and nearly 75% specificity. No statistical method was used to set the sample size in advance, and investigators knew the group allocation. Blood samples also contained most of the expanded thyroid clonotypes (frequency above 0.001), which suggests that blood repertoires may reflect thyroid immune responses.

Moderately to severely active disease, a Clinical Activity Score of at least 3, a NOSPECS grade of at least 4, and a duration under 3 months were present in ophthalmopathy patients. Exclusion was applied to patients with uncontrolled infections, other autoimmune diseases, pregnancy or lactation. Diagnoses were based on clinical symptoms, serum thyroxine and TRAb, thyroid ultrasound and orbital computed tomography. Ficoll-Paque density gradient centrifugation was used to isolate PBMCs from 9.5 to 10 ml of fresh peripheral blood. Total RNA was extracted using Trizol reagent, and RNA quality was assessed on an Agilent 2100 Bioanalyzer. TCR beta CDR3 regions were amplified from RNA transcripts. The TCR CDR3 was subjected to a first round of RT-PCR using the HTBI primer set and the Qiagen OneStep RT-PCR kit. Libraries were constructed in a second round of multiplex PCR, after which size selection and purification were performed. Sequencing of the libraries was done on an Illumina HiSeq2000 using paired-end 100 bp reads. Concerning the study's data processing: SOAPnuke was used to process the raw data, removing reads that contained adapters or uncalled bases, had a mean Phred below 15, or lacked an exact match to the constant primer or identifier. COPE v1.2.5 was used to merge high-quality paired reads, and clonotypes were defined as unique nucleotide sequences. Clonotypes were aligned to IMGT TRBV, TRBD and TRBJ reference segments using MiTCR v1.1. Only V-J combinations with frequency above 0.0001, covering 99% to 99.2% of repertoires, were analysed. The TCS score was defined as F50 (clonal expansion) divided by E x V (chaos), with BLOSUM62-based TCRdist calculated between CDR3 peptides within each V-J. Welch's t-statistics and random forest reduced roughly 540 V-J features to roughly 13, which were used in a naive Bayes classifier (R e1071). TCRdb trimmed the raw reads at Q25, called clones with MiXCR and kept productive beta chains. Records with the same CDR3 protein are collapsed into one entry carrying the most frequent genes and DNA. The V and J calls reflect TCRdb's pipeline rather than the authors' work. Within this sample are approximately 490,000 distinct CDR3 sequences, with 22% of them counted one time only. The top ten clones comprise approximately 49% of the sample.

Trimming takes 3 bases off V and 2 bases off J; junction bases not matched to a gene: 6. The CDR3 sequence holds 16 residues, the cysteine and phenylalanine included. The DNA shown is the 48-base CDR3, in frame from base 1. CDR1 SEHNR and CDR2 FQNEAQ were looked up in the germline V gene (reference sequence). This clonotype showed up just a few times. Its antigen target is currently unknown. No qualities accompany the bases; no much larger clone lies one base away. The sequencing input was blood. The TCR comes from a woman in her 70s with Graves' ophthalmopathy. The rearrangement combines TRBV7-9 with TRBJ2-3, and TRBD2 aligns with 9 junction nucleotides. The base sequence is TGTGCCAGCAGCTTGGATGGCGGGAGGGCCACAGATACGCAGTATTTT. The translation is CASSLDGGRATDTQYF.